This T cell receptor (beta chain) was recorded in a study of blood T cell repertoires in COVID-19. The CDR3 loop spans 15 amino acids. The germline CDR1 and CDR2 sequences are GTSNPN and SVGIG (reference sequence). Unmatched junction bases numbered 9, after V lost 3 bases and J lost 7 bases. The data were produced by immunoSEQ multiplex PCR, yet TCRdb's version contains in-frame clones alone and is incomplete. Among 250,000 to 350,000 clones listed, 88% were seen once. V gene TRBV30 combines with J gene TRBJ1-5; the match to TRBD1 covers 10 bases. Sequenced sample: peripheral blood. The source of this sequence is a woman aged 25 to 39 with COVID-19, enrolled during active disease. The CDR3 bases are TGTGCCTGGAGGGCGCCCGGACAGGGGGGGCAGCCCCAGCATTTT. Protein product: CAWRAPGQGGQPQHF.